The rows below give T cell receptor beta chains drawn from one sample of a study of CD8 T cells in ankylosing spondylitis. TCRdb called the 5' RACE reads again in MiXCR, with one record for every CDR3 protein. The sample lists more than 150,000 distinct CDR3 sequences; 11% were seen once. Material: blood, either unsorted or a sorted T cell fraction (not recorded which). These receptors all stem from a male donor with ankylosing spondylitis or in good health (not recorded which). Both conserved end residues are part of each CDR3. Fields, in order: CDR3 protein, CDR3 DNA, J gene, D gene, clone size, V gene. The D gene is left open where the match is weak. Part of the rows lack a size; the others show once, few, many or a class for expanded clones.

CASSYTDREWTKNIQYF,TGTGCCAGCAGTTACACGGACAGGGAATGGACCAAAAACATTCAGTACTTC,TRBJ2-4,TRBD1,many,TRBV6-2/TRBV6-3
CAISRINPGLAGVAGYNEQFF,TGTGCCATCAGTCGAATCAATCCGGGACTAGCGGGAGTAGCAGGGTACAATGAGCAGTTCTTC,TRBJ2-1,TRBD2,many,TRBV10-3
CSVEVPWDRGYNEQFF,TGCAGCGTTGAAGTCCCGTGGGACAGGGGTTACAATGAGCAGTTCTTC,TRBJ2-1,TRBD1,many,TRBV29-1
CASSPGGEDGYTF,TGTGCCAGCAGCCCGGGTGGTGAGGATGGCTACACCTTC,TRBJ1-2,-,few,TRBV7-9
CASTPSASSYEQYF,TGTGCCAGCACCCCGTCAGCGAGCTCCTACGAGCAGTACTTC,TRBJ2-7,-,-,TRBV11-2
CATSRSPKSGRSTGELFF,TGTGCCACCAGCAGATCCCCGAAGTCCGGCCGGAGCACCGGGGAGCTGTTTTTT,TRBJ2-2,-,many,TRBV15
CSVVAKRPSYEQYF,TGCAGCGTTGTCGCGAAGCGGCCCTCCTACGAGCAGTACTTC,TRBJ2-7,-,few,TRBV29-1
CASSPSDSQETQYF,TGTGCCAGCTCACCGTCAGACAGCCAAGAGACCCAGTACTTC,TRBJ2-5,-,few,TRBV18
CASSLPPGEGYEQYF,TGTGCCAGCAGCTTACCACCAGGGGAGGGCTACGAGCAGTACTTC,TRBJ2-7,-,few,TRBV7-9
CASSSRTGLREQYF,TGTGCCAGCAGCTCACGGACAGGTCTACGGGAGCAGTACTTC,TRBJ2-7,TRBD1,many,TRBV3-1
CASSVGTGKHEQYF,TGTGCCAGCAGCGTTGGGACAGGGAAACACGAGCAGTACTTC,TRBJ2-7,TRBD1,many,TRBV9
CASSTTGGGSNQPQHF,TGTGCCAGCAGCACCACGGGGGGGGGAAGCAATCAGCCCCAGCATTTT,TRBJ1-5,-,-,TRBV7-8
CATSRDTGGGVLANTGELFF,TGTGCCACCAGCAGAGATACGGGCGGGGGGGTCCTCGCGAACACCGGGGAGCTGTTTTTT,TRBJ2-2,TRBD2,-,TRBV15
CASQGPGVDTQYF,TGTGCCAGCCAGGGACCGGGCGTCGATACGCAGTATTTT,TRBJ2-3,-,many,TRBV11-2
CASSLKREVGTEAFF,TGCGCCAGCAGCTTAAAAAGGGAAGTGGGGACTGAAGCTTTCTTT,TRBJ1-1,-,many,TRBV5-1
CASSGQSNQPQHF,TGTGCCAGCAGTGGACAGAGCAATCAGCCCCAGCATTTT,TRBJ1-5,-,-,TRBV2
CASSLQGRGTGELFF,TGTGCCAGCAGCTTACAGGGGCGAGGGACCGGGGAGCTGTTTTTT,TRBJ2-2,-,many,TRBV11-2
CASSPRQGRTEAFF,TGTGCCAGCAGCCCCCGACAGGGACGAACTGAAGCTTTCTTT,TRBJ1-1,TRBD1,few,TRBV11-3
CASSLDYGRRAFF,TGTGCCAGCAGCTTAGATTACGGCAGACGCGCTTTCTTT,TRBJ1-1,-,many,TRBV7-6
CASSLEITGGTEAFF,TGCGCCAGCAGCTTAGAAATTACAGGTGGCACTGAAGCTTTCTTT,TRBJ1-1,-,many,TRBV5-1
CATSRDLKVGNTIYF,TGTGCCACCAGCAGAGACTTGAAGGTTGGAAACACCATATATTTT,TRBJ1-3,-,many,TRBV15
CSATVTDTQYF,TGCAGTGCTACAGTAACAGATACGCAGTATTTT,TRBJ2-3,-,few,TRBV20-1
CASSFADTQYF,TGTGCCAGCAGCTTCGCAGATACGCAGTATTTT,TRBJ2-3,-,-,TRBV7-9
CATSGDGIMESGYTF,TGTGCCACCAGTGGGGATGGGATCATGGAAAGTGGCTACACCTTC,TRBJ1-2,-,many,TRBV24-1
CSAHTTRSGTSAYNEQFF,TGCAGTGCGCACACGACCCGGTCCGGGACTAGCGCCTACAATGAGCAGTTCTTC,TRBJ2-1,TRBD2,few,TRBV20-1
CASSPYRGGEQFF,TGTGCCAGCAGCCCCTACCGGGGGGGTGAGCAGTTCTTC,TRBJ2-1,TRBD2,few,TRBV7-8
CASSPGLAGSTDTQYF,TGTGCCAGCAGCCCGGGACTAGCGGGGAGCACAGATACGCAGTATTTT,TRBJ2-3,TRBD2,many,TRBV7-7
CASSSSGTHYGYTF,TGTGCCAGCAGCTCCTCCGGGACCCATTATGGCTACACCTTC,TRBJ1-2,-,-,TRBV7-2
CASSLLASEQYF,TGTGCCAGCAGTCTCCTAGCGTCCGAGCAGTACTTC,TRBJ2-7,-,many,TRBV12-3/TRBV12-4
CASSLRAGTATNEKLFF,TGTGCCAGCAGTTTAAGAGCAGGGACTGCAACTAATGAAAAACTGTTTTTT,TRBJ1-4,-,many,TRBV12-3/TRBV12-4
CASSFTGTMTNYGYTF,TGCGCCAGCAGCTTTACAGGGACAATGACAAACTATGGCTACACCTTC,TRBJ1-2,-,many,TRBV5-1
CASSWPGKPANEQFF,TGTGCCAGTAGTTGGCCAGGGAAACCTGCCAATGAGCAGTTCTTC,TRBJ2-1,-,-,TRBV19
CSARDSRGYEQYF,TGCAGTGCTAGGGACTCCAGGGGCTACGAGCAGTACTTC,TRBJ2-7,-,many,TRBV20-1
CSASGTSGQRDTQYF,TGCAGTGCTAGTGGGACTAGCGGACAACGAGATACGCAGTATTTT,TRBJ2-3,TRBD2,many,TRBV20-1
CASSLRRLAGVTDTQYF,TGTGCCAGCAGTTTAAGGAGGCTGGCGGGGGTCACAGATACGCAGTATTTT,TRBJ2-3,TRBD2,medium-sized,TRBV27
CSASKPGGYEQYF,TGCAGTGCTAGTAAACCGGGGGGCTACGAGCAGTACTTC,TRBJ2-7,TRBD2,few,TRBV20-1
CASSPSLQSNSPLHF,TGTGCCAGCAGCCCCTCCCTGCAGAGCAATTCACCCCTCCACTTT,TRBJ1-6,-,many,TRBV12-3/TRBV12-4
CASTGLAGGGEQYF,TGTGCCAGTACGGGACTAGCGGGAGGTGGTGAGCAGTATTTT,TRBJ2-3,TRBD2,many,TRBV19
CASSQTIRDRGLYEQYF,TGCGCCAGCAGCCAAACGATCCGGGACAGGGGGCTCTACGAGCAGTACTTC,TRBJ2-7,TRBD1,many,TRBV4-1
CASSFHRGETQYF,TGCGCCAGCAGCTTTCACAGGGGAGAGACCCAGTACTTC,TRBJ2-5,TRBD1,few,TRBV5-1
CASSPERKTPEGGELFF,TGTGCCAGCAGCCCGGAACGGAAGACTCCGGAGGGCGGGGAGCTGTTTTTT,TRBJ2-2,-,few,TRBV5-4
CASSLGQLAGYTF,TGCGCCAGCAGCTTGGGGCAGCTAGCTGGCTACACCTTC,TRBJ1-2,-,many,TRBV5-1
CAISAVGRVDYNEQFF,TGTGCCATCAGTGCCGTCGGTAGGGTGGACTACAATGAGCAGTTCTTC,TRBJ2-1,-,many,TRBV10-3
CAIKGLGADTQYF,TGTGCCATCAAAGGGTTAGGAGCAGATACGCAGTATTTT,TRBJ2-3,-,many,TRBV10-3
CSARDGGLVSDEQFF,TGCAGTGCTAGAGATGGGGGGCTAGTTAGTGATGAGCAGTTCTTC,TRBJ2-1,-,many,TRBV20-1
CASSLALAGGGLLFF,TGCGCCAGCAGCTTGGCCCTAGCGGGAGGAGGTTTGCTGTTTTTT,TRBJ2-2,TRBD2,many,TRBV5-1
CASSNDRAGNQPQHF,TGTGCCAGCAGTAACGACAGGGCGGGCAATCAGCCCCAGCATTTT,TRBJ1-5,TRBD1,few,TRBV2
CSARDGQTDTQYF,TGCAGTGCTAGAGATGGACAGACAGATACGCAGTATTTT,TRBJ2-3,-,many,TRBV20-1
CASSLYAGGRLAEQFF,TGTGCCAGCAGTTTGTACGCGGGAGGAAGGTTGGCTGAGCAGTTCTTC,TRBJ2-1,TRBD2,few,TRBV6-2/TRBV6-3
CAISDSGLETQYF,TGTGCCATCAGTGACTCGGGGTTGGAGACCCAGTACTTC,TRBJ2-5,-,many,TRBV10-3